Here is one T cell receptor (beta chain) with its context. Its antigen is undetermined. This sample was included in a study of T-cell reconstitution after alpha-beta-depleted transplantation in children. Study-wide results and limits: It was newly produced T cells that mostly accounted for T-cell counts and diversity one year after transplant.

Germline V gene lookup returns CDR1 ENHRY and CDR2 SYGVKD. V dropped 7 bases and J dropped 5 bases, with 11 bases sitting between them. This CDR3 contains 12 residues. Using unique molecular identifiers, the investigators prepared the TCRbeta library. TCRdb independently ran MiXCR on the PCR reads; one entry per CDR3 protein. The top ten hold 35% to 45% of the sample, which has approximately 190,000 distinct CDR3 sequences, approximately 8.4% seen once. The TCR was taken from a male patient aged 2-15 years who had a stem cell transplant for acute myeloid leukemia, so the T cells may come from the graft donor. This rearrangement joins TRBV10-3 to TRBJ1-2; D gene uncertain. Here the sequenced sample was PBMCs, mostly from graft donor cells, taken 360 days after TCRalphabeta/CD19-depleted stem cell transplant. CDR3 region: CAITSTVYGYTF. For the CDR3, the DNA is TGTGCCATCACTTCGACCGTTTATGGCTACACCTTC.